The T cell receptor (beta chain) described here comes from a study of PD-1 blockade in classical Hodgkin lymphoma. For the study at large: Each patient was given nivolumab 3 mg/kg through a vein every 2 weeks.

The assay was immunoSEQ multiplex PCR, and TCRdb's table has in-frame clones only and misses some. The sample holds under 25,000 clones, roughly 80% seen once. Every patient had relapsed following autologous stem cell transplantation, and cohorts differed in brentuximab vedotin exposure. This clone has only one observation. The CDR3 is made up of 15 amino acids. Germline V CDR1 and CDR2: MNHEY, SMNVEV (reference sequence). V lost 2 bases, J lost 6 bases, and 14 bases lay in between. The specimen comprised peripheral blood mononuclear cells (PBMCs), sampled before the second cycle of nivolumab. V and J are TRBV27 and TRBJ1-5, with a possible D match to TRBD1 (6 bases). The TCR originated in a human donor with classical Hodgkin lymphoma. In nucleotides, the CDR3 is TGTGCCAGCAGTTTACTAGCAGGGGTACTTCAGCCCCAGCATTTT. Residues: CASSLLAGVLQPQHF.